A single sample is the source of the 4 T cell receptor beta chains below, sequenced in a study of T cell responses to AZD1222 COVID-19 vaccine. The data were produced by immunoSEQ multiplex PCR, yet TCRdb's version contains in-frame clones alone and is incomplete. Of 85,000 to 120,000 clones listed, 80% to 85% were seen once; the top ten hold approximately 15%. The input for sequencing was peripheral blood, taken on day 0 of AZD1222 vaccination. Source of these receptors: an adult in good health.

The J gene is TRBJ1-1, the V gene TRBV4-3; 7 bases align to TRBD1. Trimming cost V 1 base and J 0 bases; bases outside gene matches: 8. This CDR3 comprises 17 residues. Germline V lookup: CDR1 LGHNA, CDR2 YSLEER. CDR3 residues: CASSQVSGGFMNTEAFF. The CDR3 DNA follows: TGCGCCAGCAGCCAAGTCTCAGGGGGTTTCATGAACACTGAAGCTTTCTTT.

The chain couples TRBV19 to TRBJ1-5; D unclear. With 5 bases removed from V and 4 bases from J, the gap between germline ends came to 3 bases. CDR3 size: 11 residues. Germline CDR1 LNHDA, CDR2 SQIVND (reference sequence). The CDR3 loop reads CASSWNQPQHF. The CDR3 DNA sequence: TGTGCCAGTAGTTGGAATCAGCCCCAGCATTTT.

The V and J genes are TRBV11-2 and TRBJ1-1, with D unclear. Deletions cut 1 base from V and 0 bases from J, with 6 bases between. The germline CDR1 and CDR2 sequences are SGHAT and FQNNGV. The CDR3 length is 14 residues. The CDR3 DNA reads as TGTGCCAGCAGCTTAGGCAGCTTGAACACTGAAGCTTTCTTT. It codes for CASSLGSLNTEAFF.

This clone is a singleton in its sample. This chain connects TRBV7-9 to TRBJ1-1; D gene ambiguous. The CDR3 covers 14 residues. The germline gives CDR1 SEHNR, CDR2 FQNEAQ (reference sequence). V dropped 1 base and J dropped 1 base, with 7 bases sitting between them. As DNA, the CDR3 is TGTGCCAGCAGCTTAGTTGTCAAGAACACTGAAGCTTTCTTT. Translated, it gives CASSLVVKNTEAFF.